This entry features one TCR beta chain sequence. The authors' processing: Estimated nucleated cell counts came from reference gene primer amplification. Sequenced by immunoSEQ multiplex PCR; TCRdb stores in-frame clones only, minus some. D and trimming were read from the DNA, whereas the V and J calls and clone size are those reported in that table. The data hold some 45,000 clones, with about 90% observed a single time. The CDR3 spans 15 residues. V was shortened by 3 bases and J by 2 bases, with 14 bases between the two germline ends. CDR1 and CDR2 (germline): SGHTA, FQGTGA. The data originate from a study of blood T cell repertoires in COVID-19. Overall study context: T cells, B-cell-depleted T cells, or PBMCs supplied cDNA or gDNA.

The V and J genes are TRBV7-3 and TRBJ2-7; possibly TRBD2 for D (6 bases). The sequence derives from a human donor in a cohort sampled during active COVID-19. The sample was peripheral blood. CDR3 sequence: CASSLGGGNPYEQYF. In nucleotides, the CDR3 is TGTGCCAGCAGCTTGGGGGGAGGAAACCCCTACGAGCAGTACTTC. The complete variable domain, with remaining parts taken from reference TRBV7-3 and TRBJ2-7, reads GAGVSQTPSNKVTEKGKYVELRCDPISGHTALYWYRQSLGQGPEFLIYFQGTGAADDSGLPNDRFFAVRPEGSVSTLKIQRTERGDSAVYLCASSLGGGNPYEQYFGPGTRLTVT.